Listed here are 18 T cell receptor beta chains from one sample, sequenced in a study of shared clonotypes between healthy human individuals. Clones were sequenced by immunoSEQ multiplex PCR, and TCRdb holds only the in-frame ones, with some missing. The data hold approximately 2.1 million clones, with more than 80% observed a single time. The specimen sequenced was naive CD4+ T cells from PBMCs. Regarding subset: CD45RA+ positively selected. The receptors were sampled from a young man in good health. Some clones in this sample may be carry-over from other donors' samples.

CDR3 residues: CASSLGTAPEETQYF. The CDR3 DNA reads TGTGCCAGCAGCTTAGGTACAGCGCCCGAAGAGACCCAGTACTTC. The chain joins TRBV11-2 to TRBJ2-5; no reliable D call. Trimming stripped 1 base from V and 3 bases from J, with 12 bases between. The CDR3 length is 15 residues. The germline CDR1 and CDR2 sequences are SGHAT and FQNNGV.

About this clone itself: This specimen includes other DNA sequences encoding the same CDR3. This chain connects TRBV5-6 to TRBJ1-1; D remains unclear. The CDR3 totals 14 residues. V was clipped by 0 bases and J by 2 bases, with 8 bases between them. Germline V lookup: CDR1 SGHDT, CDR2 YYEEEE. CDR3 sequence (DNA): TGTGCCAGCAGCTTGGACGTCAGAAACACTGAAGCTTTCTTT. It is translated as CASSLDVRNTEAFF. Using reference TRBV5-6 and TRBJ1-1 for the parts outside the CDR3, the full variable domain is DAGVTQSPTHLIKTRGQQVTLRCSPKSGHDTVSWYQQALGQGPQFIFQYYEEEERQRGNFPDRFSGHQFPNYSSELNVNALLLGDSALYLCASSLDVRNTEAFFGQGTRLTVV.

Concerning this clone itself: The same CDR3 can be traced to other DNA sequences in this sample. This chain joins TRBV2 and TRBJ2-7; no definite D call. CDR1 is SNHLY and CDR2 is FYNNEI in the germline V gene. Trimming pared 5 bases from V and 3 bases from J, leaving 5 bases between. The CDR3 consists of 11 residues. The CDR3 here is CASSSLYEQYF. The CDR3 coding sequence is TGTGCCAGCAGTTCCCTCTACGAGCAGTACTTC.

This clone was seen a few times. V gene TRBV11-2 combines with J gene TRBJ1-1; D is undetermined. The CDR3 length is 13 residues. Per germline, CDR1 SGHAT and CDR2 FQNNGV. The ends were cut back, 2 bases at V and 1 base at J, with 5 bases in the middle. The CDR3 DNA reads TGTGCCAGCAGCTTAAGCAGGAACACTGAAGCTTTCTTT. This gives the protein CASSLSRNTEAFF.

This clone was seen more than once but under ten times. The chain links TRBV7-9 to TRBJ1-1; TRBD1 aligns across 9 bases. V lost 5 bases, J lost 8 bases, and 3 bases stayed unmatched. The CDR3 totals 12 residues. From germline, CDR1 is SEHNR and CDR2 FQNEAQ (reference sequence). The CDR3 DNA follows: TGTGCCAGCAGCCAGGGGACAGGGGAAGCTTTCTTT. This sequence encodes CASSQGTGEAFF.

V gene TRBV19 combines with J gene TRBJ1-5; no firm D call. The CDR3 has 13 amino acids. The germline gives CDR1 LNHDA, CDR2 SQIVND (reference sequence). V lost 4 bases and J 6 bases, leaving 10 bases between the germline ends. CDR3 DNA: TGTGCCAGTAGTAGCGTCAACGTTCAGCCCCAGCATTTT. This sequence encodes CASSSVNVQPQHF.

The chain uses TRBV5-1 and TRBJ1-1; unclear D gene. The V end lost 1 base, the J end lost 1 base, and 11 bases lay between the germline ends. CDR1 and CDR2 from the germline V gene are SGHRS and YFSETQ. The CDR3 has 15 residues. CDR3 protein: CASSLFLESNTEAFF. Written as DNA, the CDR3 is TGCGCCAGCAGCTTGTTTCTGGAGTCGAACACTGAAGCTTTCTTT.

The J gene is TRBJ1-5, the V gene TRBV7-8, with D unclear. Germline values: CDR1 SGHVS, CDR2 FQNEAQ. V lost 1 base and J lost 4, with 14 bases in between. This CDR3 contains 16 residues. The CDR3 coding sequence is TGTGCCAGCAGCTTAGTTCCGGGATTAAAGAATCAGCCCCAGCATTTT. Its protein is CASSLVPGLKNQPQHF.

The chain links TRBV7-2 to TRBJ1-4; TRBD1 might be the D (5 bases). CDR3 size: 14 residues. V was cut by 4 bases and J by 6 bases, with 12 bases left in between. Germline assignment: CDR1 SGHTA and CDR2 FQGNSA. CDR3 nucleotide sequence: TGTGCCAGCAGCTGGGACTTGGGGGATGAAAAACTGTTTTTT. It yields the protein CASSWDLGDEKLFF. The entire variable domain, with the rest obtained from reference TRBV7-2 and TRBJ1-4, is as follows: GAGVSQSPSNKVTEKGKDVELRCDPISGHTALYWYRQSLGQGLEFLIYFQGNSAPDKSGLPSDRFSAERTGGSVSTLTIQRTQQEDSAVYLCASSWDLGDEKLFFGSGTQLSVL.

The rearrangement joins TRBV9 to TRBJ2-3; 8 bases agree with TRBD2. CDR3 length equals 16 residues. Germline V gene data show CDR1 as SGDLS and CDR2 as YYNGEE. The V and J ends lost 0 bases and 1 base, in that order; junction bases with no gene match: 4. For the CDR3, the DNA is TGTGCCAGCAGCGTAGGTGGGACTAGAGGCACAGATACGCAGTATTTT. Translating it yields CASSVGGTRGTDTQYF.

The CDR3 DNA reads TGTGCCAGTAGATACCCCGGGACAGGACCTTACCCTAGCAATCAGCCCCAGCATTTT. Amino acid sequence: CASRYPGTGPYPSNQPQHF. The chain recombines TRBV19 with TRBJ1-5; the match to TRBD1 covers 8 bases. This CDR3 region has 19 residues. V lost 6 bases and J lost 0; bases outside the gene matches: 16. Germline CDR1 and CDR2: LNHDA and SQIVND (reference sequence).

The chain employs TRBV5-1 and TRBJ2-2; D is perhaps TRBD1 (5 bases). The ends were cut back, 4 bases at V and 3 bases at J, with 10 bases in the middle. There are 14 residues in the CDR3. CDR1 and CDR2 (germline): SGHRS, YFSETQ. The CDR3 spells CASSGAADTGELFF. CDR3 nucleotide sequence: TGCGCCAGCAGCGGGGCAGCCGACACCGGGGAGCTGTTTTTT.

This sequence joins TRBV9 and TRBJ2-6; D is uncertain. V was clipped by 4 bases and J by 6 bases, with 8 bases between them. This CDR3 is built from 13 residues. Germline V CDR1 and CDR2: SGDLS, YYNGEE. In DNA, the CDR3 is TGTGCCAGCAGCCTTAGAACGGCCAACGTCCTGACTTTC. Translating gives CASSLRTANVLTF. Based on the CDR3 plus reference TRBV9 and TRBJ2-6, the full variable domain is DSGVTQTPKHLITATGQRVTLRCSPRSGDLSVYWYQQSLDQGLQFLIQYYNGEERAKGNILERFSAQQFPDLHSELNLSSLELGDSALYFCASSLRTANVLTFGAGSRLTVL.

V usage is TRBV5-1 and J usage is TRBJ1-4; 7 nucleotides agree with TRBD1. Looked up from germline, CDR1 is SGHRS and CDR2 is YFSETQ. The CDR3 is 16 residues long. Unmatched junction bases numbered 7, after V lost 3 bases and J lost 2 bases. The CDR3 DNA follows: TGCGCCAGCAGCTCCCAGGGGGGTGATACTAATGAAAAACTGTTTTTT. Translation: CASSSQGGDTNEKLFF.

V usage is TRBV11-3 and J usage is TRBJ2-1; perhaps TRBD2 as D (6 bases). The CDR3 sequence is 16 residues long. Germline V lookup: CDR1 SGHNT, CDR2 YENEEA. Trimming took 0 bases from V and 5 from J, leaving 14 bases between them. CDR3 DNA sequence: TGTGCCAGCAGCTTAGACACGGGAGTAACCCACAATGAGCAGTTCTTC. It encodes CASSLDTGVTHNEQFF.

The chain employs TRBV23-1 and TRBJ2-7, with D hard to call. TRBV23-1 is filed as an ORF, its function uncertain. The CDR3 loop spans 15 amino acids. V was shortened by 4 bases and J by 6 bases, with 19 bases between the two germline ends. CDR3 protein: CASSLATPFLREQYF. Written as DNA, the CDR3 is TGCGCCAGCAGTCTGGCCACTCCTTTTCTTCGCGAGCAGTACTTC.

The chain is built from TRBV9 and TRBJ2-2; 9 bases are a match to TRBD1. CDR3 length: 16 residues. The junction had 7 bases not matched to a gene; V was cut back by 3 bases and J by 4 bases. The germline gives CDR1 SGDLS, CDR2 YYNGEE. The CDR3 DNA is TGTGCCAGCAGCGCCCCAGGACAGGGGTTCACCGGGGAGCTGTTTTTT. Protein product: CASSAPGQGFTGELFF.

The chain carries TRBV5-6 and TRBJ1-1, with a tentative D call TRBD1 (6 bases). V lost 0 bases and J lost 2, with 11 bases in between. Germline V gene data show CDR1 as SGHDT and CDR2 as YYEEEE. The CDR3 covers 15 residues. The CDR3: CASSLVWGQNTEAFF. The CDR3 coding sequence is TGTGCCAGCAGCTTGGTCTGGGGGCAAAACACTGAAGCTTTCTTT.